The T cell receptor beta chain under discussion was sequenced for a study of blood T cell repertoires in COVID-19. As for the study in general: COVID-19 samples collected from the United States, Italy and Spain covered acute and convalescent phases. From T cells, B-cell-depleted T cells, or PBMCs came the material, which was cDNA or gDNA.

Methods used by the authors: Reference gene primer amplification gave nucleated cell count estimates. TCRdb's table, derived via immunoSEQ multiplex PCR, lists solely in-frame clones and lacks some. From that table come the V and J calls and clone size; the DNA was used to work out D and trimming. The data contain around 260,000 clones, about 89% of them seen just once; the ten biggest clones take up about 9.2%. The CDR3 spans 14 residues. V shed 2 bases and J 4 bases; nucleotides not matched to a gene: 5. Germline values: CDR1 SGHTA, CDR2 FQGNSA. Source material: peripheral blood. The chain has TRBV7-2 and TRBJ2-7, with 7 bases aligning to TRBD1. This TCR came from a man aged 40-55 years who had recovered from COVID-19. CDR3 in DNA: TGTGCCAGCAGCTTAAGACAGGGACGGTACGAGCAGTACTTC. Translation: CASSLRQGRYEQYF.